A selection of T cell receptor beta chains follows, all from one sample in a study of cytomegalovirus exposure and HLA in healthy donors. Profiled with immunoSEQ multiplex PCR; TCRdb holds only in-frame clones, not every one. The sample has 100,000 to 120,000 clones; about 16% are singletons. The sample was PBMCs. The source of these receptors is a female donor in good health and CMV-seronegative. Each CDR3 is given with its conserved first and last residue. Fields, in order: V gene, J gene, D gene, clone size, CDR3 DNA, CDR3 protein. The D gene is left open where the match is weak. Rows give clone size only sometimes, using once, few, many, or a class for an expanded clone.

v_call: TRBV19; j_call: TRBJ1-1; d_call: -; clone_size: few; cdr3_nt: TGTGCCAGTAGTATAGCCCTAAGTGCTGAAGCTTTCTTT; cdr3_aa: CASSIALSAEAFF
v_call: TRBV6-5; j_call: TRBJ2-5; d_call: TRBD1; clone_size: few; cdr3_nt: TGTGCCAGCAGTCGCGGGACAGGGGTGGGAGAGACCCAGTACTTC; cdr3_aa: CASSRGTGVGETQYF
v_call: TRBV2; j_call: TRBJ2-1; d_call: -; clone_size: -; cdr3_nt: TGTGCCAGCAGTTCCATAGATCCCGGGAATGAGCAGTTCTTC; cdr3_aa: CASSSIDPGNEQFF
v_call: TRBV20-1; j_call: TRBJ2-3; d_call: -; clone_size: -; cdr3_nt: TGCAGTACAGAGAGCACAGATACGCAGTATTTT; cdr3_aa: CSTESTDTQYF
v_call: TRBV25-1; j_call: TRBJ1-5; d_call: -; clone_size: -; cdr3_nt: TGTGCCAGCAGTGAAGCGGGGGTGAGGGCCAATCAGCCCCAGCATTTT; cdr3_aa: CASSEAGVRANQPQHF
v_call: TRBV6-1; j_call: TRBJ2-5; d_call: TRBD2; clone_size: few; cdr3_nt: TGTGCCAGCAGTGAAGCCGGGACTAGCAAATTTCCCCAGTACTTC; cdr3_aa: CASSEAGTSKFPQYF
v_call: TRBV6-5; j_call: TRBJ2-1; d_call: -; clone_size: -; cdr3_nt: TGTGCCAGCAGTTTCAGCGGAAACTACAATGAGCAGTTCTTC; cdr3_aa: CASSFSGNYNEQFF
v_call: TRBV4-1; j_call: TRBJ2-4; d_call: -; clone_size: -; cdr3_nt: TGCGCCAGCAGCCAAGCAGGAGAAGCGGAAGCCAAAAACATTCAGTACTTC; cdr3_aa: CASSQAGEAEAKNIQYF
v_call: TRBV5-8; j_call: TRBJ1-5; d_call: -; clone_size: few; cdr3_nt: TGTGCCAGCAGCTTGGTCCCCGGGAACAATCAGCCCCAGCATTTT; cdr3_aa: CASSLVPGNNQPQHF
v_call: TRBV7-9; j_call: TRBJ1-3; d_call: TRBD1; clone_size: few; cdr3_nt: TGTGCCAGCAGCCGGGACAGTAGCTCTGGAAACACCATATATTTT; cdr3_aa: CASSRDSSSGNTIYF
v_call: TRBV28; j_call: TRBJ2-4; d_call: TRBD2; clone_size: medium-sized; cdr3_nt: TGTGCCAGCAGTTTCCCCACTAGCGCGGAAAACATTCAGTACTTC; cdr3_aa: CASSFPTSAENIQYF
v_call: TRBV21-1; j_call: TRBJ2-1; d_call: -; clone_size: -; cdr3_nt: TGTGCCAGCAGCAAATTAGTAGGGGACAGGGCTTACAATGAGCAGTTCTTC; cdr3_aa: CASSKLVGDRAYNEQFF
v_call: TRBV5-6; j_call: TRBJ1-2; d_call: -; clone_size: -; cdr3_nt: TGTGCCAGCAGCCGACAGTCCGTGGGCTACACCTTC; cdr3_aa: CASSRQSVGYTF
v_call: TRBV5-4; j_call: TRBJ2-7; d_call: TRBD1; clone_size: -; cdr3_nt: TGTGCCAGCAGCTCCCGGACAGGGAAGAACGAGCAGTACTTC; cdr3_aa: CASSSRTGKNEQYF
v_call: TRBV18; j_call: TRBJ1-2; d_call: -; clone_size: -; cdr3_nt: TGTGCCAGCTCACCGGGTCCTAGCTATGGCTACACCTTC; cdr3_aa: CASSPGPSYGYTF
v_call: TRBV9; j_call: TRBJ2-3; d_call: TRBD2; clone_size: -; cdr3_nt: TGTGCCAGCAGCTTGGGACTAGCGGGAGGTCCAGATACGCAGTATTTT; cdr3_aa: CASSLGLAGGPDTQYF
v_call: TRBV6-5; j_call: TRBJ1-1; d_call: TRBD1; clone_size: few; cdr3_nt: TGTGCCAGCAGTAGGGGACAGATGAACACTGAAGCTTTCTTT; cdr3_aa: CASSRGQMNTEAFF
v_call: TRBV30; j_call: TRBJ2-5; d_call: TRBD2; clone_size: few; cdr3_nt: TGTGCCTGGTCGGGGGGGTCGGGAGAGACCCAGTACTTC; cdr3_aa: CAWSGGSGETQYF
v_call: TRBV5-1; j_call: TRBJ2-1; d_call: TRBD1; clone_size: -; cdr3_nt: TGCGCCAGCAGCTTGGAGGGGACAGGGGGGTGGAATGAGCAGTTCTTC; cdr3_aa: CASSLEGTGGWNEQFF
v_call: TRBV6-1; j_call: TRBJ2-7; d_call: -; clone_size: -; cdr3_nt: TGTGCCAGCAGTGTCCCAGGGCGCATCGATACTTCCCCATACTTC; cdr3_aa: CASSVPGRIDTSPYF
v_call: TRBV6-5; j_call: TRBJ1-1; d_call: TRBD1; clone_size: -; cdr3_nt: TGTGCCAGCAGTTACATCCCAGGGGGCGCCTTCACTGAAGCTTTCTTT; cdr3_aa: CASSYIPGGAFTEAFF
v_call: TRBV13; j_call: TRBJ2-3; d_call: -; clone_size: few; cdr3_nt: TGTGCCAGCAGCTTACTGGAGGTCGGGACAGATACGCAGTATTTT; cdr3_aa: CASSLLEVGTDTQYF
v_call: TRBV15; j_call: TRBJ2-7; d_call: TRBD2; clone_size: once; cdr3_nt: TGTGCCACCAGCACCAGCCGGGGGGTGGCCTACGAGCAGTACTTC; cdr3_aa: CATSTSRGVAYEQYF
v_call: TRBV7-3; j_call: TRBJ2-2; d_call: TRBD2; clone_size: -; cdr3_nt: TGTGCCAGCAGGGTCGGGACTAGCGGGACCGGGGAGCTGTTTTTT; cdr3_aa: CASRVGTSGTGELFF
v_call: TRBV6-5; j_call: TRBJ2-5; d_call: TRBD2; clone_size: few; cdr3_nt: TGTGCCAGCAGTTACGACTGGGCTAGCGGGCGAGAGACCCAGTACTTC; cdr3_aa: CASSYDWASGRETQYF
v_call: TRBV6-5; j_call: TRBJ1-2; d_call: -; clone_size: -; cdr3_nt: TGTGCCAGCAGCCGCTCGGGGGGTTTTGATGGCTACACCTTC; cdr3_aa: CASSRSGGFDGYTF
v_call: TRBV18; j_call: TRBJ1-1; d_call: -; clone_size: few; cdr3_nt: TGTGCCAGCTCACCCGGGGAAGGTGAAGCTTTCTTT; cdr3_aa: CASSPGEGEAFF
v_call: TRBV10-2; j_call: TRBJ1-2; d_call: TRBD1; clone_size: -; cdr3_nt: TGCGCCAGCAGGTCATCGGGACAGGGGTTATCCGGCTACACCTTC; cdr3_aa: CASRSSGQGLSGYTF
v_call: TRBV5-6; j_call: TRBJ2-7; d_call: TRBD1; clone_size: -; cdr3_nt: TGTGCCAGCAGCTGGGACAGGGGGGGCTACGAGCAGTACTTC; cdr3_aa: CASSWDRGGYEQYF
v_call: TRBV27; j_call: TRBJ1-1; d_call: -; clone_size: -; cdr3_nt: TGTGCCAGCAGTTTATTAGCGGGGCGGGTTGAAGCTTTCTTT; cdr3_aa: CASSLLAGRVEAFF
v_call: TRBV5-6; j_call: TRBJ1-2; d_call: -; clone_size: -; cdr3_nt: TGTGCCAGCAGCTTTAAGACAGCCTATGGCTACACCTTC; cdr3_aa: CASSFKTAYGYTF
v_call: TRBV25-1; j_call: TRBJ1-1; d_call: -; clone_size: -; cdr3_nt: TGTGCCAGCAGTGAATCCCAGTTCACCCTCTCGTGGGCTTTCTTT; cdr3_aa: CASSESQFTLSWAFF
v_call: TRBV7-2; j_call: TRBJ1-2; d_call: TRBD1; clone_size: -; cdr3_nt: TGTGCCAGCAGCTTAAGACAGGGAGGCTATGGCTACACCTTC; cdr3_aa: CASSLRQGGYGYTF
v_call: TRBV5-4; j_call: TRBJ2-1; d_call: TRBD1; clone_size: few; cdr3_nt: TGTGCCAGCAGCTTGGGAGGGCAGGGGGCTGCTGAGCAGTTCTTC; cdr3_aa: CASSLGGQGAAEQFF
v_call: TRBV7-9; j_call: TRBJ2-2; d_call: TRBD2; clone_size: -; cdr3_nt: TGTGCCAGCAGCTTAGGTTTTGGCGGGAGCGACACCGGGGAGCTGTTTTTT; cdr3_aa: CASSLGFGGSDTGELFF
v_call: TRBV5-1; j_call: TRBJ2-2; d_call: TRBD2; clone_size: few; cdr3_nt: TGCGCCAGCAGCACAGCACTAGCGGGGTACACCGGGGAGCTGTTTTTT; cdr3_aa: CASSTALAGYTGELFF
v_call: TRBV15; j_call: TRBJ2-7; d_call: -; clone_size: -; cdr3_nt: TGTGCCACCAATCTCCTGGGAGGAGACGAGCAGTACTTC; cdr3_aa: CATNLLGGDEQYF
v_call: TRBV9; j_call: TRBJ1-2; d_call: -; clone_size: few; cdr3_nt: TGTGCCAGCAGCCTACAGGGAAACTATGGCTACACCTTC; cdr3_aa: CASSLQGNYGYTF
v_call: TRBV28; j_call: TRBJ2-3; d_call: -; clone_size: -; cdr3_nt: TGTGCCAGCAGCATCGGACAGCTCACAGATACGCAGTATTTT; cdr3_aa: CASSIGQLTDTQYF
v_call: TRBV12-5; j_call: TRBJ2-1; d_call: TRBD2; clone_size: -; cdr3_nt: TGTGCTAGTGGTCCGCGGGGGGGCTCTTTCAATGAGCAGTTCTTC; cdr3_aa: CASGPRGGSFNEQFF
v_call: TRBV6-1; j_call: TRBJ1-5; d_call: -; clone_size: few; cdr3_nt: TGTGCCAGCAGCCATCCAGGAATGGGCAATCAGCCCCAGCATTTT; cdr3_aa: CASSHPGMGNQPQHF
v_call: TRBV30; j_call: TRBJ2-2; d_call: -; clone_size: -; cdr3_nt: TGTGCCTGGATTAAGGGTACAGGAGGGGAGCTGTTTTTT; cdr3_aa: CAWIKGTGGELFF
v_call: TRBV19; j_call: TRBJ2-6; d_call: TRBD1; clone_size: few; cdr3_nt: TGTGCCAGTAGTATAGTTAACAGGGGGCGATCCTGGGCCAACGTCCTGACTTTC; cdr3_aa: CASSIVNRGRSWANVLTF
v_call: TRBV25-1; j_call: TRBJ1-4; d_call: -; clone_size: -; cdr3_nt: TGTGCCAGCAGTGGCCGTCAGGGGAATGAAAAACTGTTTTTT; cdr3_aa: CASSGRQGNEKLFF
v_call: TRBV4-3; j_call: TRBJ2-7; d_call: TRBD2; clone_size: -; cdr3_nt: TGCGCCAGCAGCCAAGATGAGCGGGGGGAGACCTACGAGCAGTACTTC; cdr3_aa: CASSQDERGETYEQYF
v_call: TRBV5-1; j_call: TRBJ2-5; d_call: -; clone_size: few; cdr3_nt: TGCGCCAGCAGCTTGGCCACGGGTGGAGAGACCCAGTACTTC; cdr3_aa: CASSLATGGETQYF
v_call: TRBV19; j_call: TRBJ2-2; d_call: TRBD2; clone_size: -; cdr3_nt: TGTGCCAGTAGTCCGAGGACTAGCGGGTCGCAGTTCAACGGGGAGCTGTTTTTT; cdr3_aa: CASSPRTSGSQFNGELFF